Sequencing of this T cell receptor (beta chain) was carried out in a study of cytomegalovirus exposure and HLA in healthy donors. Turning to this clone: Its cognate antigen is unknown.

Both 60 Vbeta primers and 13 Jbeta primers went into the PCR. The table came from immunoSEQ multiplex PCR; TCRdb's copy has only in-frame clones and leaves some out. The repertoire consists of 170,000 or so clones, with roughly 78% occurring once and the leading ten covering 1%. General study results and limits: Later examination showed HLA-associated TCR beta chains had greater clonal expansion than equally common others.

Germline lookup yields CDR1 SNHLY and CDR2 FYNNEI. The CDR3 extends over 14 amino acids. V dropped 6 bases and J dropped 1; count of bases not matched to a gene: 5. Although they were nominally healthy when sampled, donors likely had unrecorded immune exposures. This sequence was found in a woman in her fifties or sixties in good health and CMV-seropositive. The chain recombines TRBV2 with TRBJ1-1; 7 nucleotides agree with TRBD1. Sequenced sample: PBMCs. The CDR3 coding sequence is TGTGCCAGCAGGAGGGGACAGCCGAACACTGAAGCTTTCTTT. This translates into CASRRGQPNTEAFF.